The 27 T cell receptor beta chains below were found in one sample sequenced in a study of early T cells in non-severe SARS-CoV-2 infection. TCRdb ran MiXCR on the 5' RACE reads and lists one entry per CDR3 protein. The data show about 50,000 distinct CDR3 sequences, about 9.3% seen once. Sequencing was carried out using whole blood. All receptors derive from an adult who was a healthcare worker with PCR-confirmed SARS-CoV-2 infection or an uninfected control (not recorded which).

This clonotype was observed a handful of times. Written as DNA, the CDR3 is TGCAGCGTTGTGGGCGGTGAAGCTTTCTTT. This codes for CSVVGGEAFF. This sequence joins TRBV29-1 and TRBJ1-1, with D unresolved. The germline gives CDR1 SQVTM, CDR2 ANQGSEA. V was clipped by 4 bases and J by 7 bases, with 7 bases between them. CDR3 size: 10 residues.

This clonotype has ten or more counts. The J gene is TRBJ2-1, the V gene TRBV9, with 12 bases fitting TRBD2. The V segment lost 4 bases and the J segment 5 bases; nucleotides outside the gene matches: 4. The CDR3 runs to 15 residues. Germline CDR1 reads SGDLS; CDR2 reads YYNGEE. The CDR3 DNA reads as TGTGCCAGCAGCCTCAGGACTAGCGGGAACAATGAGCAGTTCTTC. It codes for CASSLRTSGNNEQFF.

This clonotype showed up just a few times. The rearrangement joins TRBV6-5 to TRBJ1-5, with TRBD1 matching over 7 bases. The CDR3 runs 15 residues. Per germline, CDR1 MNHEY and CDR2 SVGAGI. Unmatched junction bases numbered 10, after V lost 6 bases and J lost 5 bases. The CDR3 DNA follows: TGTGCCAGCAGCCACAGGGGCCGCGGGGATCAGCCCCAGCATTTT. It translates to CASSHRGRGDQPQHF.

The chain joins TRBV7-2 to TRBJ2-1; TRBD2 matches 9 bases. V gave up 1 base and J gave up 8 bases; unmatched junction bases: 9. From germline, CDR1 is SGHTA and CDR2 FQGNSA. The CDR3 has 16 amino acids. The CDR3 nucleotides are TGTGCCAGCAGCTTAGTTGCGGGAGGGGGTATAGATGAGCAGTTCTTC. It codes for CASSLVAGGGIDEQFF. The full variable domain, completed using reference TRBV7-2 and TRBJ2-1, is GAGVSQSPSNKVTEKGKDVELRCDPISGHTALYWYRQSLGQGLEFLIYFQGNSAPDKSGLPSDRFSAERTGGSVSTLTIQRTQQEDSAVYLCASSLVAGGGIDEQFFGPGTRLTVL.

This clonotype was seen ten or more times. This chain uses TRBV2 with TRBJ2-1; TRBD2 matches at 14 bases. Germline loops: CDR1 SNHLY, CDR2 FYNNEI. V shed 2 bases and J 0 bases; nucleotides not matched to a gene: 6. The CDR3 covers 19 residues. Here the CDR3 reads CASSEIGLAGGRSYNEQFF. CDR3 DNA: TGTGCCAGCAGTGAAATCGGACTAGCGGGAGGACGCTCCTACAATGAGCAGTTCTTC.

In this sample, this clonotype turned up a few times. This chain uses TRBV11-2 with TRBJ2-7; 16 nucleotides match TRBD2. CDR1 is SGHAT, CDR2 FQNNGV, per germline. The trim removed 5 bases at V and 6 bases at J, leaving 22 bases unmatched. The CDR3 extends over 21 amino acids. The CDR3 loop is CASSRITGTSGRALGSGEQYF. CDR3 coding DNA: TGTGCCAGCAGCCGAATTACCGGGACTAGCGGGAGGGCCCTCGGTTCCGGCGAGCAGTACTTC.

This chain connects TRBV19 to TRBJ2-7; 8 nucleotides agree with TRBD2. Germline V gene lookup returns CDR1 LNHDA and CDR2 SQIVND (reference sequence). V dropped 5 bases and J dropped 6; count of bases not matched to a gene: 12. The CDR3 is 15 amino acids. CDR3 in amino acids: CASSSTGTSFLEQYF. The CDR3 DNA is TGTGCCAGTAGTTCTACCGGGACTAGTTTCCTCGAGCAGTACTTC.

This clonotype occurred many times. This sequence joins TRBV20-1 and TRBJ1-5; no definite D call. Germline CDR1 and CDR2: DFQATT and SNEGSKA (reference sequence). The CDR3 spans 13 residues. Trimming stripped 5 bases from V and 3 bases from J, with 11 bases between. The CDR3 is CSAEDGFNQPQHF. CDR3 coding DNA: TGCAGTGCTGAGGACGGATTCAATCAGCCCCAGCATTTT.

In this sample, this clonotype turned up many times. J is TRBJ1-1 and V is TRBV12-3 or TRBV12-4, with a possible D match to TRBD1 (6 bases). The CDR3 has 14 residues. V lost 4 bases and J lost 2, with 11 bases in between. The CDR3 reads CASSSQGPNTEAFF. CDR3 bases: TGTGCCAGCAGTTCGCAGGGGCCTAACACTGAAGCTTTCTTT.

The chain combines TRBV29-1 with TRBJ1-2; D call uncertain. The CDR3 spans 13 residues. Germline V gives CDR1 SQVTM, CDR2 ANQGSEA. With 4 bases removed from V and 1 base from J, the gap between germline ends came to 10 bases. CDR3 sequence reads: CSVGLSLNYGYTF. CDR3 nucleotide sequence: TGCAGCGTTGGACTCAGTCTTAACTATGGCTACACCTTC.

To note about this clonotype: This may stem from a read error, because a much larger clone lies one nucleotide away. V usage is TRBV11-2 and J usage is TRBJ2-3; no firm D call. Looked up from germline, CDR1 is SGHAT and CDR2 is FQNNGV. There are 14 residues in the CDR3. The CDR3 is CASNLDRGADTQYF. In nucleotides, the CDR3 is TGTGCCAGCAACTTAGACCGCGGCGCAGATACGCAGTATTTT.

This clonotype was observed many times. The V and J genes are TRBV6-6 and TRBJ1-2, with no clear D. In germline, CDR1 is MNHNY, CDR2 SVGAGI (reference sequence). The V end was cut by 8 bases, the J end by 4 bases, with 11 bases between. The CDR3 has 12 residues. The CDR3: CASQSNTYGYTF. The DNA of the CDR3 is TGTGCCAGCCAGAGCAATACCTATGGCTACACCTTC.

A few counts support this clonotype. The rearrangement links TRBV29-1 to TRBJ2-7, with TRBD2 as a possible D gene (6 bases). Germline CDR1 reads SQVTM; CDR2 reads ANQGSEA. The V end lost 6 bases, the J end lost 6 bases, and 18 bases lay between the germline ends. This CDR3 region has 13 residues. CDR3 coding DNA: TGCAGCGTCTCTCCCGGGACTGGGGGCGAGCAGTACTTC. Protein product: CSVSPGTGGEQYF.

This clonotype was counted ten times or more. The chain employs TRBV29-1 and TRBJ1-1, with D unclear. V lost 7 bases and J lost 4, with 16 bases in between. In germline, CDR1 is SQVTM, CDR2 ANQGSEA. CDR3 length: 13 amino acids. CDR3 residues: CSASGGGTTEAFF. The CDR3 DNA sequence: TGCAGCGCATCAGGAGGAGGCACCACTGAAGCTTTCTTT.

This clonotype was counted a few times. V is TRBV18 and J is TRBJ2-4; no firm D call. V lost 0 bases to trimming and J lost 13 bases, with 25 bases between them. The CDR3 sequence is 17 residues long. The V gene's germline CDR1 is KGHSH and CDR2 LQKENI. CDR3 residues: CASSPPAPGNSLKLQYF. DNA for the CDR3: TGTGCCAGCTCACCACCGGCCCCCGGTAATAGCCTTAAACTACAGTACTTC.

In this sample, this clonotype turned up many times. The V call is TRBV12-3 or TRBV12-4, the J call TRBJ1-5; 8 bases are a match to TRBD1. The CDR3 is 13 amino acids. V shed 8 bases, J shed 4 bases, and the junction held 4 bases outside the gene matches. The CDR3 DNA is TGTGCCAGCTGGGACAGGTCAAATCAGCCCCAGCATTTT. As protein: CASWDRSNQPQHF.

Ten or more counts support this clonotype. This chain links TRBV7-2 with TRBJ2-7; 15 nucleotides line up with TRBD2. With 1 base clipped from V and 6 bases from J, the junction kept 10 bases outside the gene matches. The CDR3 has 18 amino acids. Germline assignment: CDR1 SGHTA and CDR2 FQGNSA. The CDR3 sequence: CASSLGGLAGGFYSEQYF. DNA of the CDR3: TGTGCCAGCAGCTTAGGGGGACTAGCGGGAGGTTTTTATAGCGAGCAGTACTTC.

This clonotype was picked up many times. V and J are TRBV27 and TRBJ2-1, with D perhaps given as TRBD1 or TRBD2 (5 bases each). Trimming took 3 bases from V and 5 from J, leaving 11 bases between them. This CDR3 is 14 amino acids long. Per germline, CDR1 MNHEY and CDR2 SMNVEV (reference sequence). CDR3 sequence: CASSLRGFHNEQFF. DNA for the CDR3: TGTGCCAGCAGTTTGAGGGGTTTCCACAATGAGCAGTTCTTC.

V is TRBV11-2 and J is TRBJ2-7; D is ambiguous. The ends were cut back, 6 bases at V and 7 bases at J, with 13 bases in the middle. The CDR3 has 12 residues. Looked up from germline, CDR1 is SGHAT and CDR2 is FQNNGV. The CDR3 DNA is TGTGCCAGCAGTTTCAGTTCAAGGGAGCAGTACTTC. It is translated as CASSFSSREQYF.

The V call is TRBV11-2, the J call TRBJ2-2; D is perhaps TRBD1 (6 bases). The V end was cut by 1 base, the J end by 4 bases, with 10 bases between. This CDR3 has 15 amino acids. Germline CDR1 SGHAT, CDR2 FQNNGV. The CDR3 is CASSLVLGATGELFF. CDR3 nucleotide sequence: TGTGCCAGCAGCTTAGTTCTGGGGGCCACCGGGGAGCTGTTTTTT.

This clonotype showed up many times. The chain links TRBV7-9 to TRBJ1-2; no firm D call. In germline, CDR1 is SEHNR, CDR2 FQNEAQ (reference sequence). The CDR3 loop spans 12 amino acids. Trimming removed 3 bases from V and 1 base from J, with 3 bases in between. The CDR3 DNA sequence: TGTGCCAGCAGCTTTGGTAACTATGGCTACACCTTC. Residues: CASSFGNYGYTF.

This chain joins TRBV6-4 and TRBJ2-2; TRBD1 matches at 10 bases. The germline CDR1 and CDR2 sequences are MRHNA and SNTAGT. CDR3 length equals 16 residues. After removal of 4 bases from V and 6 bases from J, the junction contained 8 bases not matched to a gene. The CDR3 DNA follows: TGTGCCAGCAGTGCCGGGACAGGGGTAATGGCCGGGGAGCTGTTTTTT. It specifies CASSAGTGVMAGELFF.

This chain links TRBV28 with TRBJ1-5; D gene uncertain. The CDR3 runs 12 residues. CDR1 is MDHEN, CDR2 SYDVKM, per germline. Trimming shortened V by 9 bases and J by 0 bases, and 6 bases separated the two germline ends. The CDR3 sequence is CASSNSNQPQHF. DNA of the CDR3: TGTGCCAGTAGTAATAGCAATCAGCCCCAGCATTTT. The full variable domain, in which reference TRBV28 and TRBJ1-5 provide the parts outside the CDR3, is DVKVTQSSRYLVKRTGEKVFLECVQDMDHENMFWYRQDPGLGLRLIYFSYDVKMKEKGDIPEGYSVSREKKERFSLILESASTNQTSMYLCASSNSNQPQHFGDGTRLSIL.

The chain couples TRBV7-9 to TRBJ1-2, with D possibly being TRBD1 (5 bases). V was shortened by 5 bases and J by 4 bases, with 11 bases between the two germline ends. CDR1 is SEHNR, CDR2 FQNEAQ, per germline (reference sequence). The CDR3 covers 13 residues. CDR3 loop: CASSEGRGYGYTF. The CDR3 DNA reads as TGTGCCAGCAGCGAGGGACGGGGCTATGGCTACACCTTC. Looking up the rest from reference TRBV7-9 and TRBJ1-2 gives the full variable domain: DTGVSQNPRHKITKRGQNVTFRCDPISEHNRLYWYRQTLGQGPEFLTYFQNEAQLEKSRLLSDRFSAERPKGSFSTLEIQRTEQGDSAMYLCASSEGRGYGYTFGSGTRLTVV.

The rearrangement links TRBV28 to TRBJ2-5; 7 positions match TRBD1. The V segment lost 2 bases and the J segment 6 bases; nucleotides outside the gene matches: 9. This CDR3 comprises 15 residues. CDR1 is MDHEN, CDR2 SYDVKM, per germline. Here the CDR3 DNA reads TGTGCCAGCAGTTTAGGACAGGCTTCGGGGAAGACCCAGTACTTC. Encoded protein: CASSLGQASGKTQYF.

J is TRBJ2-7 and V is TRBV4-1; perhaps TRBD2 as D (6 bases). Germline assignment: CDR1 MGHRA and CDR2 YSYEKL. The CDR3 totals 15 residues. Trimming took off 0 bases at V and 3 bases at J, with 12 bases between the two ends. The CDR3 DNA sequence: TGCGCCAGCAGCCAAGAGCGGGGTTCCCTCTACGAGCAGTACTTC. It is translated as CASSQERGSLYEQYF.

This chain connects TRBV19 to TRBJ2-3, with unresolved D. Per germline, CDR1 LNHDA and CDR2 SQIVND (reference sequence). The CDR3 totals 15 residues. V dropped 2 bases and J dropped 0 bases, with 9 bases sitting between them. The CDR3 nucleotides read TGTGCCAGTAGTATAATAGGGATTAGCACAGATACGCAGTATTTT. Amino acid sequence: CASSIIGISTDTQYF.